Included here is one TCR beta chain sequence, with context. This sample stems from a study of blood T cell repertoires in COVID-19. Only in-frame clones appear in the TCRdb table, and some are missing; sequencing was by immunoSEQ multiplex PCR. The sample holds around 190,000 clones, 70% to 85% seen once. Germline lookup yields CDR1 SGHTA and CDR2 FQGNSA. This CDR3 contains 14 residues. The junction had 2 bases not matched to a gene; V was cut back by 1 base and J by 5 bases. The V gene is TRBV7-2, the J gene TRBJ1-2; 9 positions match TRBD1. The sequencing sample was made of peripheral blood. This receptor was taken from a woman in her 50s with acute or convalescent COVID-19. The CDR3 here is CASSLEGTGYGYTF. The CDR3 bases are TGTGCCAGCAGCTTAGAAGGGACAGGGTATGGCTACACCTTC. Full variable domain (outside the CDR3, taken from reference TRBV7-2 and TRBJ1-2): GAGVSQSPSNKVTEKGKDVELRCDPISGHTALYWYRQSLGQGLEFLIYFQGNSAPDKSGLPSDRFSAERTGGSVSTLTIQRTQQEDSAVYLCASSLEGTGYGYTFGSGTRLTVV.